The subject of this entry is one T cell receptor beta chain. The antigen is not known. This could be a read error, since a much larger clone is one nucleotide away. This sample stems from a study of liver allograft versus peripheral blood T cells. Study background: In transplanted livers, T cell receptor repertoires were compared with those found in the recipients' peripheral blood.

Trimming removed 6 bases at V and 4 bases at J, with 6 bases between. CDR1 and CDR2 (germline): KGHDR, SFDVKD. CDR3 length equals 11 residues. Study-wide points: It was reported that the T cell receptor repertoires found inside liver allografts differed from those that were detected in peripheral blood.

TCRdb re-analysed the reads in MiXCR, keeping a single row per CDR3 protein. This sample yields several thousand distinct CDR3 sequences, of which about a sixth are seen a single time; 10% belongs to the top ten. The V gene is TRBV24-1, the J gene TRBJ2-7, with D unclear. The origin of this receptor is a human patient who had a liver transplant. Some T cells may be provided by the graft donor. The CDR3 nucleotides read TGTGCCACCAGTAATGGTTACGAGCAGTACTTC. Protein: CATSNGYEQYF.